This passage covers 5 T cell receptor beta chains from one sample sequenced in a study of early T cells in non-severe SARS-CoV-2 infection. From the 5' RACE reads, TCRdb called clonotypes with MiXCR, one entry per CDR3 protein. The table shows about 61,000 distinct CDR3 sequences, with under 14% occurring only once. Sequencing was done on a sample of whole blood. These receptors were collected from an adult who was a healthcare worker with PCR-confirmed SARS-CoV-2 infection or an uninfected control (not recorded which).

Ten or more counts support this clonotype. Here the CDR3 DNA reads TGTGCCAGCAGCTTGGCTGGGATGAACACTGAAGCTTTCTTT. This codes for CASSLAGMNTEAFF. The chain has TRBV5-6 and TRBJ1-1, with no clear D. Trimming stripped 0 bases from V and 0 bases from J, with 6 bases between. This CDR3 is 14 amino acids long. Germline-derived CDR1 and CDR2 are SGHDT and YYEEEE.

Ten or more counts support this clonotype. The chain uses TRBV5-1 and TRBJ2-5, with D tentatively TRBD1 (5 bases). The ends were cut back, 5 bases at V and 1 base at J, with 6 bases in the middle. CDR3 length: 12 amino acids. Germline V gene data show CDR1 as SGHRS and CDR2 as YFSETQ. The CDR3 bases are TGCGCCAGCAGAGACAGCCAAGAGACCCAGTACTTC. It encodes CASRDSQETQYF.

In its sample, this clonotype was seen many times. The CDR3 coding sequence is TGTGCCAGCAGCCCCGACGGCATGAACACTGAAGCTTTCTTT. Amino acid sequence: CASSPDGMNTEAFF. The chain has TRBV7-8 and TRBJ1-1; D unclear. CDR3 length: 14 residues. Germline values: CDR1 SGHVS, CDR2 FQNEAQ. V lost 5 bases and J 0 bases, leaving 10 bases between the germline ends.

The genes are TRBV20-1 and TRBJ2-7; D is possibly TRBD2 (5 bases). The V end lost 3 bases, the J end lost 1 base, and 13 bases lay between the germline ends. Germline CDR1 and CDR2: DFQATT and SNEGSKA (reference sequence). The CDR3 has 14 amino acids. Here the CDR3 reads CSASPLAGSYEQYF. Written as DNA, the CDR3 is TGCAGTGCTAGCCCTCTAGCCGGTTCCTACGAGCAGTACTTC.

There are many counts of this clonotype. CDR3 loop: CASSLSSDEQFF. In nucleotides, the CDR3 is TGTGCCAGCAGCTTGAGTAGCGATGAGCAGTTCTTC. The V call is TRBV5-6, the J call TRBJ2-1; weak D call: TRBD2 (5 bases). V was trimmed by 1 base and J by 8 bases, leaving 7 bases between them. Germline V gives CDR1 SGHDT, CDR2 YYEEEE. This CDR3 has 12 amino acids. Based on the CDR3 plus reference TRBV5-6 and TRBJ2-1, the full variable domain is DAGVTQSPTHLIKTRGQQVTLRCSPKSGHDTVSWYQQALGQGPQFIFQYYEEEERQRGNFPDRFSGHQFPNYSSELNVNALLLGDSALYLCASSLSSDEQFFGPGTRLTVL.